These T cell receptor beta chains were read from a single sample in a study of CD8+CD57+ T cells in acquired aplastic anemia. Via MiXCR, TCRdb re-called the reads, giving one row per CDR3 protein. This sample yields just over 450,000 distinct CDR3 sequences, of which roughly a third are seen a single time; around 0.82% belongs to the top ten. The specimen sequenced was sorted CD4+, CD8+, or CD8+CD57+ T cells (not recorded which) from PBMCs. These receptors originate from a human donor with aplastic anemia. Both conserved end residues are part of each CDR3. D genes are given only for firm matches. A row's size may be missing; if present it is once, few, many or a size class.

CDR3 | DNA | size | D | J | V
CASSLAPSYNEQFF | TGTGCCAGCAGTCTAGCCCCGTCCTACAATGAGCAGTTCTTC | NA | NA | TRBJ2-1 | TRBV6-1
CASSSGLAARYGQYF | TGCGCCAGCAGCTCTGGACTAGCGGCGCGCTACGGGCAGTACTTC | NA | TRBD2 | TRBJ2-7 | TRBV4-1
CASSIAGRESYNEQFF | TGTGCCAGTAGTATTGCTGGGCGGGAGTCTTACAATGAGCAGTTCTTC | NA | TRBD2 | TRBJ2-1 | TRBV19
CASSPTSGSNEQFF | TGTGCCAGCAGTCCGACTAGCGGGAGCAATGAGCAGTTCTTC | NA | TRBD2 | TRBJ2-1 | TRBV11-1
CATSEGLFF | TGTGCCACCAGTGAAGGACTGTTTTTT | NA | NA | TRBJ1-4 | TRBV24-1
CASSLKSYGYTF | TGTGCCAGCAGTTTGAAGAGCTATGGCTACACCTTC | NA | NA | TRBJ1-2 | TRBV12-3/TRBV12-4
CSARQDRGLDEQYF | TGCAGTGCTAGGCAGGACAGGGGGCTGGACGAGCAGTACTTC | many | TRBD1 | TRBJ2-7 | TRBV20-1
CASSLDTVITEAFF | TGTGCCAGCAGCTTAGATACAGTCATCACTGAAGCTTTCTTT | NA | NA | TRBJ1-1 | TRBV19
CASSSPEGQEEEAFF | TGCGCCAGCAGCTCCCCCGAAGGACAGGAGGAAGAAGCTTTCTTT | NA | TRBD1 | TRBJ1-1 | TRBV5-1
CASSQDRGGRAPGANVLTF | TGTGCCAGCAGCCAAGATCGTGGCGGGAGGGCCCCTGGGGCCAACGTCCTGACTTTC | few | TRBD2 | TRBJ2-6 | TRBV3-1
CASSLRQGDNTEAFF | TGTGCCAGTAGTTTAAGACAGGGTGATAACACTGAAGCTTTCTTT | many | TRBD1 | TRBJ1-1 | TRBV19